This TCR beta chain was profiled in a study of T cell responses to AZD1222 COVID-19 vaccine. Sequencing was performed with immunoSEQ multiplex PCR; in TCRdb, only in-frame clones are kept and a portion is missing. The data hold around 72,000 clones, with roughly 82% observed a single time. Looked up from germline, CDR1 is SQVTM and CDR2 is ANQGSEA. V lost 4 bases and J lost 6, with 10 bases in between. CDR3 length: 12 amino acids. This sequence joins TRBV29-1 and TRBJ2-1, with D possibly TRBD1 on 5 matching bases. The sequence came from an adult in good health. Sequenced here: peripheral blood, sampled on day 0 of AZD1222 vaccination. CDR3 coding DNA: TGCAGCGTTGGGGCAGGGATCAATGAGCAGTTCTTC. Translating it yields CSVGAGINEQFF.